These 5 T cell receptor beta chains originate from one sample sequenced in a study of cytomegalovirus exposure and HLA in healthy donors. With 60 Vbeta and 13 Jbeta primers, the PCR was carried out. The table came from immunoSEQ multiplex PCR; TCRdb's copy has only in-frame clones and leaves some out. The data hold 95,000 or so clones, with under 90% observed a single time. Sequencing input: PBMCs. These receptors were taken from a woman in her seventies in good health and CMV-seropositive.

This chain connects TRBV6-4 to TRBJ2-5; D is perhaps TRBD2 (6 bases). This CDR3 has 13 amino acids. Germline V gene lookup returns CDR1 MRHNA and CDR2 SNTAGT. The germline V and J ends were trimmed by 8 bases and 5 bases, with 15 bases remaining between them. DNA of the CDR3: TGTGCCAGCTCCTTAAATCGGGGGGAGACCCAGTACTTC. Encoded protein: CASSLNRGETQYF.

V is TRBV10-2 and J is TRBJ2-7, with D possibly TRBD1 on 5 matching bases. This CDR3 is built from 13 residues. Germline loops: CDR1 WSHSY, CDR2 SAAADI. The V gene lost 4 bases and the J gene lost 5 bases, with 12 bases spanning the gap. The CDR3 reads CASSAVPTDEQYF. The CDR3 DNA reads TGCGCCAGCAGTGCCGTGCCGACAGACGAGCAGTACTTC.

This chain uses TRBV7-2 with TRBJ2-5, with 7 bases matching TRBD2. The length of the CDR3 is 16 residues. V lost 4 bases, J lost 6 bases, and 14 bases stayed unmatched. Germline V gene sequence: CDR1 SGHTA, CDR2 FQGNSA. The CDR3 loop is CASSSVGRLAEKTQYF. In DNA, the CDR3 is TGTGCCAGCAGCTCAGTAGGACGCCTAGCGGAAAAGACCCAGTACTTC.

The V gene is TRBV2, the J gene TRBJ1-6; D gene unclear. This CDR3 contains 17 residues. Germline CDR1 is SNHLY and CDR2 is FYNNEI. Deletions cut 2 bases from V and 0 bases from J, with 11 bases between. CDR3 bases: TGTGCCAGCAGTGAACAGCCGCCGGGCTCCTATAATTCACCCCTCCACTTT. Translated, it gives CASSEQPPGSYNSPLHF. Filled out from reference TRBV2 and TRBJ1-6, the complete variable domain reads EPEVTQTPSHQVTQMGQEVILRCVPISNHLYFYWYRQILGQKVEFLVSFYNNEISEKSEIFDDQFSVERPDGSNFTLKIRSTKLEDSAMYFCASSEQPPGSYNSPLHFGNGTRLTVT.

The chain is built from TRBV19 and TRBJ2-5; TRBD1 agrees at 8 bases. The J call could be wrong; TRBJ2-7 is a better fit for the DNA end. This CDR3 spans 13 amino acids. Per germline, CDR1 LNHDA and CDR2 SQIVND (reference sequence). Written as DNA, the CDR3 is TGTGCCAGTAGCAAAGGACAGGGCTACGAGCAGTACTTC. Amino acids: CASSKGQGYEQYF.